The present T cell receptor (beta chain) was sequenced within a study of PD-1 blockade in classical Hodgkin lymphoma. Overall study results and limits: Significantly greater TCR diversity emerged by C4D1 in CD4+ cells but not CD8+ cells. After ASCT, patients who started nivolumab under 1 year later were excluded. Newly diagnosed patients reportedly had lower baseline TCR diversity than healthy donors. Prior therapy or disease activity may underlie the repertoire differences, whose causes remain undefined.

Generated by immunoSEQ multiplex PCR, the TCRdb table keeps only in-frame clones and is missing some. The table includes around 10,000 clones, about 78% detected once. This clone was seen only a few times. Its target is unknown. Every one of the patients relapsed after autologous stem cell transplantation (brentuximab vedotin exposure was variable). V was clipped by 2 bases and J by 5 bases; unmatched bases: 6. The CDR3 contains 14 residues. From germline, CDR1 is SGHDT and CDR2 YYEEEE. The chain employs TRBV5-6 and TRBJ2-5; TRBD1 matches at 7 bases. This receptor was identified in a human donor with classical Hodgkin lymphoma. This material consisted of peripheral blood mononuclear cells (PBMCs), taken at baseline. The CDR3 DNA reads TGTGCCAGCAGCTTAAAGGGGGCGCGGGAGACCCAGTACTTC. Translation: CASSLKGARETQYF.